This is a list of T cell receptor beta chains from one sample in a study of T cell responses to AZD1222 COVID-19 vaccine. TCRdb keeps only in-frame clones here, not all; method: immunoSEQ multiplex PCR. The table records 110,000 to 150,000 clones, 90% of them present only once. The sequences come from peripheral blood, collected on day 0 of AZD1222 vaccination. The source is an adult in good health. CDR3s include the opening cysteine and the closing phenylalanine or tryptophan. The order of the fields is D gene, V gene, J gene, clone size, CDR3 DNA, CDR3 protein. A D gene is named only where the DNA matches it firmly. Clone size is shown for a subset of rows, as once, few, many or a class of expanded clone.

>TRBD1|TRBV13|TRBJ1-2|NA
TGTGCCAGCAGCCCGAGTTCCGGGACAGGTTTTGAGGGCTACACCTTC
CASSPSSGTGFEGYTF
>NA|TRBV5-5|TRBJ1-5|NA
TGTGCCAGCAGCTTCTGGGGGGATCAGCCCCAGCATTTT
CASSFWGDQPQHF
>TRBD1|TRBV29-1|TRBJ1-2|NA
TGCAGCGATCGGGACAGGGGCCTTTGGCTTGGCTACACCTTC
CSDRDRGLWLGYTF
>NA|TRBV7-2|TRBJ1-1|NA
TGTGCCAGCAGCTTAGATCTCCCGGGGATGAACACTGAAGCTTTCTTT
CASSLDLPGMNTEAFF
>TRBD2|TRBV5-4|TRBJ2-1|NA
TGTGCCAGCAGCTCCCTCAGACTAGCGGGGAATGAGCAGTTCTTC
CASSSLRLAGNEQFF
>NA|TRBV27|TRBJ2-1|NA
TGTGCCAGCAGTGGTTCTACAGGGCTGGCCTACAATGAGCAGTTCTTC
CASSGSTGLAYNEQFF
>TRBD1|TRBV4-2|TRBJ2-2|NA
TGTGCCAGCAGCCAATCAGGACAGGGATCATATCCCGGGGAGCTGTTTTTT
CASSQSGQGSYPGELFF
>TRBD1|TRBV2|TRBJ1-5|NA
TGTGCCAGCAGTTCAGGGGGGAAAAATCAGCCCCAGCATTTT
CASSSGGKNQPQHF
>TRBD2|TRBV10-3|TRBJ2-2|NA
TGTGCCATCAGTGAGACACCGGGACTAGCCACCGGGGAGCTGTTTTTT
CAISETPGLATGELFF
>TRBD1|TRBV3-1/TRBV3-2|TRBJ2-7|NA
TGTGCCAGCAGCGTACAAGACAGGGGTTCAGAGCAGTACTTC
CASSVQDRGSEQYF
>NA|TRBV19|TRBJ1-4|NA
TGTGCCAGTAGTGCAAACAGGGTAGGGAGGTTTTTT
CASSANRVGRFF
>NA|TRBV28|TRBJ1-1|once
TGTGCCAGCAGTGAGACGGGGGCTGGGGGCACTGAAGCTTTCTTT
CASSETGAGGTEAFF
>TRBD2|TRBV9|TRBJ2-1|NA
TGTGCCAGCAGCGTAGAGGGACTAGCGGGGGATGAGCAGTTCTTC
CASSVEGLAGDEQFF
>NA|TRBV10-3|TRBJ1-1|NA
TGTGCCATCAGTGAGGATCCTGGGGGGGACGCGGCGACTTTCTTT
CAISEDPGGDAATFF
>NA|TRBV7-8|TRBJ2-6|NA
TGTGCCAGCAGCTTATTTAGGATTTTCGGGGGTAGCTCTGGGGCCAACGTCCTGACTTTC
CASSLFRIFGGSSGANVLTF
>NA|TRBV15|TRBJ1-2|once
TGTGCCACCAGCAGAGATATCACTCCTTATGGCTACACCTTC
CATSRDITPYGYTF
>NA|TRBV30|TRBJ1-4|NA
TGTGCCTGGAGTCTGGGTAACTGGGAAAAACTGTTTTTT
CAWSLGNWEKLFF
>NA|TRBV15|TRBJ1-2|NA
TGTGCCACCAGCAGAGAGGGCAGGCTACAAGGCTACACCTTC
CATSREGRLQGYTF
>NA|TRBV30|TRBJ1-1|NA
TGTGCCTGGAGGTTTCCCCCCTTGAGGAGACGGAGACAGGATAACACTGAAGCTTTCTTT
CAWRFPPLRRRRQDNTEAFF
>TRBD1|TRBV7-9|TRBJ1-2|NA
TGTGCCAGCAGCTTAGTCGCGGGACAGATTGGCTACACCTTC
CASSLVAGQIGYTF
>NA|TRBV19|TRBJ2-7|NA
TGTGCCAGTAGTATAAGGGTAGGGATCTACGAGCAGTACTTC
CASSIRVGIYEQYF
>NA|TRBV6-5|TRBJ1-3|once
TGTGCCAGCAGCTCACGACGTAGCTCTGGAAACACCATATATTTT
CASSSRRSSGNTIYF
>TRBD2|TRBV6-4|TRBJ2-1|NA
TGTGCCAGCAGTGAACTAGCGGGAGATTACAATGAGCAGTTCTTC
CASSELAGDYNEQFF
>NA|TRBV24-1|TRBJ1-6|NA
TGTGCCACCCTAATAGTCAGCGTCGGGCTATTTTATTCACCCCTCCACTTT
CATLIVSVGLFYSPLHF
>NA|TRBV27|TRBJ1-1|NA
TGTGCCAGCAGTCCCCAGGGACCGGTGAACACTGAAGCTTTCTTT
CASSPQGPVNTEAFF
>NA|TRBV19|TRBJ2-1|NA
TGTGCCAGTAGTACTGACAGGATCACTGAGCAGTTCTTC
CASSTDRITEQFF
>NA|TRBV7-9|TRBJ1-2|NA
TGTGCCAGCAGCTTAGAAGGTCAGCTCTATGGCTACACCTTC
CASSLEGQLYGYTF
>TRBD1|TRBV19|TRBJ1-3|once
TGTGCCAGTAGCCCTGACAGGGGGCGCGAGAACACCATATATTTT
CASSPDRGRENTIYF
>NA|TRBV27|TRBJ1-1|NA
TGTGCCAGCAGTTTAGAGGGGCGCAGGACTGAAGCTTTCTTT
CASSLEGRRTEAFF
>TRBD1|TRBV6-4|TRBJ1-2|NA
TGTGCCAGCAGTGACTCAGGACAGGGACGGGTCTATGGCTACACCTTC
CASSDSGQGRVYGYTF
>NA|TRBV30|TRBJ2-1|NA
TGTGCCTGGAGTCCATTCAGCTCCTACAATGAGCAGTTCTTC
CAWSPFSSYNEQFF
>NA|TRBV11-3|TRBJ2-7|NA
TGTGCCAGCAGCCCCACGGGTTCTACCTACGAGCAGTACTTC
CASSPTGSTYEQYF
>NA|TRBV13|TRBJ2-3|NA
TGTGCCAGCAGGAAGATAGATGCGACAGATACGCAGTATTTT
CASRKIDATDTQYF
>NA|TRBV25-1|TRBJ1-4|NA
TGTGCCAGCACCCTGGCAGGGGCCAATGAAAAACTGTTTTTT
CASTLAGANEKLFF
>TRBD1|TRBV24-1|TRBJ2-1|once
TGTGCCACCAGTGATCCCGGGACAGGGGGGTCCTACAATGAGCAGTTCTTC
CATSDPGTGGSYNEQFF
>TRBD1|TRBV7-9|TRBJ1-5|NA
TGTGCCAGCAGCCCCGGACAGGGAGGCAATCAGCCCCAGCATTTT
CASSPGQGGNQPQHF
>NA|TRBV30|TRBJ2-3|NA
TGTGCCTGGAGTGTAGGCAGGGTCACAGATACGCAGTATTTT
CAWSVGRVTDTQYF
>NA|TRBV6-5|TRBJ1-1|NA
TGTGCCAGCAGTCTACGACACACAATTAAAGCTTTCTTT
CASSLRHTIKAFF